A selection of T cell receptor beta chains follows, all from one sample in a study of Graves' ophthalmopathy and Graves' hyperthyroidism. In TCRdb, the multiplex PCR reads were re-called with MiXCR into one record per CDR3 protein. The sample shows some 750,000 distinct CDR3 sequences, roughly 40% of them seen only once. Sequencing was done on a sample of peripheral blood. The receptor set was obtained from an adult man with Graves' ophthalmopathy. The CDR3 runs from the conserved cysteine through the conserved F or W. Each record gives: V gene, D gene, clone size, J gene, CDR3 DNA, CDR3 protein. A D gene is named only where the DNA matches it firmly. Clone size is given for some rows only: seen once, a few or many times, or a class if the clone is expanded.

TRBV19	TRBD2	few	TRBJ2-7	TGTGCCAGTAGTCCGACTAGCGGGAGCCTCGAGCAGTACTTC	CASSPTSGSLEQYF
TRBV7-7	.	.	TRBJ1-5	TGTGCTAGCAGCTTAGTAAAGGGGATAGCTAATGGCAATCAGCCCCAGCATTTT	CASSLVKGIANGNQPQHF
TRBV15	TRBD1	.	TRBJ2-5	TGTGCCACCAGCAGAGAAAGGTGGAAGGACAGGGCGGCCTGGGAGCAGTACTTC	CATSRERWKDRAAWEQYF
TRBV9	.	.	TRBJ2-2	TGTGCCAGCAGGGTTTTGCCGAACACCGGGGAGCTGTTTTTT	CASRVLPNTGELFF
TRBV9	TRBD1	many	TRBJ1-2	TGTGCCAGCAGCGACAGGGGGCTGGGCTACACCTTC	CASSDRGLGYTF
TRBV14	.	.	TRBJ2-6	TGTGCCAGCAGCTCCAGGACCTTGGCTGGGGCCAACGTCCTGACTTTC	CASSSRTLAGANVLTF
TRBV11-2	.	many	TRBJ2-5	TGTGCCAGCAGCACATCCCGGGGGGCAGAGACCCAGTACTTC	CASSTSRGAETQYF
TRBV7-9	TRBD1	.	TRBJ1-2	TGTGCCAGCAGCTCCGGGACAGGGGAAGACTATGGCTACACCTTC	CASSSGTGEDYGYTF
TRBV20-1	.	many	TRBJ1-3	TGCAGTGCTAGAGGGGTGAACGGAAACACCATATATTTT	CSARGVNGNTIYF
TRBV6-1	.	.	TRBJ1-6	TGTGCCAGCAGTGAAGGGGGTTCACCCCTCCACTTT	CASSEGGSPLHF
TRBV5-5	.	few	TRBJ1-1	TGTGCCAGCAGCTTGGACGGCAGTTATGAAGCTTTCTTT	CASSLDGSYEAFF
TRBV7-2	.	.	TRBJ1-3	TGTGCCAGCAGAAAATACATGACTGGAAACACCATATATTTT	CASRKYMTGNTIYF
TRBV11-2	.	.	TRBJ2-7	TGTGCCAGCAGCTATACTGGGGACAACGAGCAGTACTTC	CASSYTGDNEQYF
TRBV7-9	.	.	TRBJ2-7	TGTGCCAGCAGCCCCGGTTCCTACGTGCAGTACTTC	CASSPGSYVQYF